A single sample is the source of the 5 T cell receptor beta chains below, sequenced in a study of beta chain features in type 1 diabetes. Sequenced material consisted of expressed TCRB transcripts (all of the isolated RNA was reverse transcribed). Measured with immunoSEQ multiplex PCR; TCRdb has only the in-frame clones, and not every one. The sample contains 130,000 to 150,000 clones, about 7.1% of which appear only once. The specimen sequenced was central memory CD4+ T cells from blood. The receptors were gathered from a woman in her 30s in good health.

CDR3 in amino acids: CASSLAATGTYEQYF. CDR3 coding DNA: TGCGCCAGCAGCTTGGCAGCTACAGGAACCTACGAGCAGTACTTC. This rearrangement joins TRBV5-1 to TRBJ2-7, with D perhaps matching TRBD1 (5 bases). The CDR3 contains 15 residues. Looked up from germline, CDR1 is SGHRS and CDR2 is YFSETQ. V was cut by 0 bases and J by 2 bases, with 12 bases left in between.

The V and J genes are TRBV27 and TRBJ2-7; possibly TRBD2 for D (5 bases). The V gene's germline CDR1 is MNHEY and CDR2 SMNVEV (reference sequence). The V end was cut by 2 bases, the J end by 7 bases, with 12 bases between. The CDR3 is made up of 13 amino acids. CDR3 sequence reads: CASSLGPREEQYF. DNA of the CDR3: TGTGCCAGCAGTTTAGGGCCTCGGGAAGAGCAGTACTTC.

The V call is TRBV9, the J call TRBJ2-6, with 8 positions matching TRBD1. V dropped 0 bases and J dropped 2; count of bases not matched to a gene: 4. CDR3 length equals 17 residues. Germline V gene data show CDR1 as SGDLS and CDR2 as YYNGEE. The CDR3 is CASSVGIQGAGANVLTF. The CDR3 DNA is TGTGCCAGCAGCGTAGGCATACAGGGGGCTGGGGCCAACGTCCTGACTTTC.

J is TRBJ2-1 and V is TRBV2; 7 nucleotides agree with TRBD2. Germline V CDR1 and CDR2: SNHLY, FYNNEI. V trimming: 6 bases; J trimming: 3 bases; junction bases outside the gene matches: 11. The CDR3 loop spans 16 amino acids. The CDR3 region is CASSALAGVYYNEQFF. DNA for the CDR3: TGTGCCAGCAGCGCGTTGGCGGGAGTCTACTACAATGAGCAGTTCTTC.

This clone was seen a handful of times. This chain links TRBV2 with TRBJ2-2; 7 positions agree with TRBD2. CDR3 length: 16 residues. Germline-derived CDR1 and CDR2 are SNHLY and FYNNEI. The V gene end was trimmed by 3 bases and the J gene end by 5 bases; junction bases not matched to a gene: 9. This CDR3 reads CASSDPGGSDTGELFF. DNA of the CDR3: TGTGCCAGCAGTGATCCTGGCGGGAGCGATACCGGGGAGCTGTTTTTT.